A selection of T cell receptor beta chains follows, all from one sample in a study of OX40 agonist ivuxolimab in advanced cancers. Method: immunoSEQ multiplex PCR; TCRdb's copy keeps in-frame clones and lacks some. The sample lists 20,000 to 25,000 clones; about 89% were seen once. Sequencing used CD4+ or CD8+ T cells sorted from blood, obtained in a trial of the OX40 agonist ivuxolimab. Receptors originate from an adult with an advanced solid tumor such as melanoma, head and neck, liver or kidney cancer. Both conserved end residues are trimmed from each CDR3. Fields, in order: J gene, V gene, CDR3 protein.

>TRBJ2-3|TRBV6-5
ASSPGTSSTDTQY
>TRBJ2-3|TRBV6-5
ASSGRAAETQY
>TRBJ2-7|TRBV7-9
ASSPGTGSSYEQY
>TRBJ1-1|TRBV10-1
ASSELVNTEAF
>TRBJ2-3|TRBV7-8
ASSLGTSGSTDTQY
>TRBJ1-2|TRBV9
ASSATGTGGGNYGYT
>TRBJ1-2|TRBV4-2
ASSQGLGGNYGYT
>TRBJ1-1|TRBV30
AWSLGATEAF
>TRBJ2-7|TRBV4-1
ASSQGLSYEQY
>TRBJ2-2|TRBV5-6
ASSLERGPLTGELF
>TRBJ2-1|TRBV7-9
ASSPPPTGVPYNEQF
>TRBJ1-1|TRBV19
ASIPDGDLSAEAF
>TRBJ2-1|TRBV7-8
ASSLEDGRSSYNEQF
>TRBJ1-2|TRBV28
ASSSPTTNYGYT
>TRBJ2-5|TRBV7-9
ASSPKTAGAETQY
>TRBJ1-4|TRBV30
AWSFNEKLF
>TRBJ2-1|TRBV6-5
ASWDPSGGSEQF
>TRBJ1-6|TRBV18
ASSPSTDNSPLH
>TRBJ1-1|TRBV6-1
ASSEALWVELNTEAF
>TRBJ2-1|TRBV10-1
ASSWASPANEQF
>TRBJ1-1|TRBV11-2
ASSLFWAGGAVNPEAF
>TRBJ1-1|TRBV4-1
ASSQDTGITEAF
>TRBJ2-1|TRBV5-1
ASSSAPDYNEQF
>TRBJ1-1|TRBV4-2
ASSPSNSAPNTEAF
>TRBJ1-5|TRBV6-1
ASSERLDSNQPQH
>TRBJ2-1|TRBV2
ASSETSGEYNEQF
>TRBJ1-2|TRBV30
AWSGGGGYT
>TRBJ2-7|TRBV19
ASSPGQGTAYEQY
>TRBJ1-1|TRBV19
ASRTGASEAF
>TRBJ1-5|TRBV30
AWSTDQNQPQH
>TRBJ2-5|TRBV5-1
ASSLDPTETQY
>TRBJ2-7|TRBV5-1
ASSFYEGPSYEQY
>TRBJ1-5|TRBV9
ASSVDGTGLNQPQH
>TRBJ1-2|TRBV2
ASRARGGDGYT
>TRBJ2-5|TRBV15
ATRSGGGQETQY
>TRBJ1-1|TRBV15
ATSRDRGQGAEAF
>TRBJ2-3|TRBV28
ASSPEGGLSQY
>TRBJ2-7|TRBV7-9
ASSLTRKSNEQY
>TRBJ2-7|TRBV27
ASSWDRGTEQY
>TRBJ1-1|TRBV7-8
ASSPLAQNTEAF
>TRBJ2-1|TRBV27
ASHRDGTSDNEQF
>TRBJ1-1|TRBV19
ASKIGGQGNTEAF
>TRBJ1-2|TRBV27
ASSSISEGANYGYT
>TRBJ1-1|TRBV7-6
ASSQYGTGTVNTEAF
>TRBJ1-1|TRBV7-6
ASSLAPDFDTEAF
>TRBJ2-7|TRBV5-6
ASSLVLVYEQY
>TRBJ1-1|TRBV4-3
ASSQVPGRATEAF
>TRBJ1-5|TRBV4-1
ASSQDLASNGNQPQH
>TRBJ1-5|TRBV30
AWSVSAGSNQPQH
>TRBJ1-1|TRBV5-1
ASSSGMEAF
>TRBJ2-7|TRBV7-3
ASSLEWSEQY
>TRBJ1-1|TRBV13
ASKGTGGLNTEAF
>TRBJ2-1|TRBV4-1
ASSQEEQFSYNEQF